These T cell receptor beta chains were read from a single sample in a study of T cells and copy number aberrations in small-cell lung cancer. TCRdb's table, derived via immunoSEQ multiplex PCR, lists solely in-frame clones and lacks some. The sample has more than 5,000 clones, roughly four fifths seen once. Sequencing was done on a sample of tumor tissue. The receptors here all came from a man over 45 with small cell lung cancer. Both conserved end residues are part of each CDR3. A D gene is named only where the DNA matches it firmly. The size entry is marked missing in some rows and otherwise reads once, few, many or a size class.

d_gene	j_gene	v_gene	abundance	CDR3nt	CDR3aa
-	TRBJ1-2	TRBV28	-	TGTGCCAGCAGTTTACTGGGGGCAGACTATGGCTACACCTTC	CASSLLGADYGYTF
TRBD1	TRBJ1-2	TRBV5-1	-	TGCGCCAGCAGCCCCCGGGACAGCCACTATGGCTACACCTTC	CASSPRDSHYGYTF
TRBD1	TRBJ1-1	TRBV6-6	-	TGTGCCAGCAGTCGGGGATGGCAGGGGGCCACTGAAGCTTTCTTT	CASSRGWQGATEAFF
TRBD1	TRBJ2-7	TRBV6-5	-	TGTGCCACCGAAACGGACAGGGGCGAAGAGCAGTACTTC	CATETDRGEEQYF
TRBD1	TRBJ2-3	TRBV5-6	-	TGTGCCAGCAGCTTAGGGACAGGGTTAAGCACAGATACGCAGTATTTT	CASSLGTGLSTDTQYF
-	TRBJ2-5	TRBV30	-	TGTGCCTGGAGTGTAACTAGCCAAGAGACCCAGTACTTC	CAWSVTSQETQYF
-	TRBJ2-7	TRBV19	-	TGTGCCAGTAGTATCATACTTACCTACGAGCAGTACTTC	CASSIILTYEQYF
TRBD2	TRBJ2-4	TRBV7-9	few	TGTGCCAGCAGCCCCACTAGCGGTATAGCCAAAAACATTCAGTACTTC	CASSPTSGIAKNIQYF
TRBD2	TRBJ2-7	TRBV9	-	TGTGCCAGCAGCGTAGGGTACGGCGGGAGCTCCTACGAGCAGTACTTC	CASSVGYGGSSYEQYF
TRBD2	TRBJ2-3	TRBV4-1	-	TGCGCCAGCAGCCAAGAACTAGCGGGAGCTGTTGATACGCAGTATTTT	CASSQELAGAVDTQYF
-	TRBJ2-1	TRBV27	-	TGTGCCAGCAGTTGGGTTGCCACAGGCGGGAATGAGTTCTTC	CASSWVATGGNEFF
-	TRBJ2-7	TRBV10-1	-	TGCGCCAGCAGTGAGGGTAACGAGCAGTACTTC	CASSEGNEQYF
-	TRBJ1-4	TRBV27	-	TGTGCCAGCAGTAAACAGATTTTACCTAATGAAAAACTGTTTTTT	CASSKQILPNEKLFF
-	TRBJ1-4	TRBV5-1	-	TGCGCCAGCAGCAAGGGAGGGGGGGCCACTAATGAAAAACTGTTTTTT	CASSKGGGATNEKLFF
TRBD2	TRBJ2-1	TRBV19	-	TGTGCCAGTAGTAAAACAGGACTAGTAGGTGAGCAGTTCTTC	CASSKTGLVGEQFF
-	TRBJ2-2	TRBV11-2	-	TGTGCCAGCAGCCCAGGACGGACCGGGGAGCTGTTTTTT	CASSPGRTGELFF
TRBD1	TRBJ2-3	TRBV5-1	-	TGCGCCAGCAGTCGGGACAGCGTTCTCACAGATACGCAGTATTTT	CASSRDSVLTDTQYF
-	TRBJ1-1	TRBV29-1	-	TGCAGCGTTGATACGGTGAACACTGAAGCTTTCTTT	CSVDTVNTEAFF
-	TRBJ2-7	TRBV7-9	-	TGTGCCAGCAGCTTAGGCCGGGGCAGGGGACTTAATGAGGGCGGCGAGCAGTACTTC	CASSLGRGRGLNEGGEQYF
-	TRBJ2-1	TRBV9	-	TGTGCCAGCAGCGTAGGGAACAGCTACAATGAGCAGTTCTTC	CASSVGNSYNEQFF
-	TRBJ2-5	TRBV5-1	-	TGCGCCAGCAACCTTGGAGAGGCTAGAGGGACCCAGTACTTC	CASNLGEARGTQYF
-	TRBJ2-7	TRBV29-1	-	TGCAGCGTTGAATCGGGGACTTCCTTAGGGGAGCAGTACTTC	CSVESGTSLGEQYF
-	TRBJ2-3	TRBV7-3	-	TGTGCCAGCAGCTTATGGGCGGGGCGCACAGATACGCAGTATTTT	CASSLWAGRTDTQYF
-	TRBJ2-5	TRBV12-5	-	TGTGCTAGTGGTAGGGTCATCCCAGAGACCCAGTACTTC	CASGRVIPETQYF
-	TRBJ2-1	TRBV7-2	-	TGTGCCAGCATCCTTGGCCCTTGGGACAATGAGCAGTTCTTC	CASILGPWDNEQFF
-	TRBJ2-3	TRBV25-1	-	TGTGCCAGCAGTGGGAGGGTGGGTGTTGGGGCAGATACGCAGTATTTT	CASSGRVGVGADTQYF
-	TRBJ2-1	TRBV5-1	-	TGCGCCAGCAGCGGCACAGACCTCTCCTACAATGAGCAGTTCTTC	CASSGTDLSYNEQFF
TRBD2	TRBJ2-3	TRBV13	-	TGTGCCAGCAGCTTAGTCTCCGCTAGCGGGAGCACGGATACGCAGTATTTT	CASSLVSASGSTDTQYF
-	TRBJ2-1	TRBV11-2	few	TGTGCCAGCAGCATAACCACAGGGTTCGATGAGCAGTTCTTC	CASSITTGFDEQFF
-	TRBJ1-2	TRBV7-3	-	TGTGCCAGCAGCCAAACAGGGAACTATGGCTACACCTTC	CASSQTGNYGYTF
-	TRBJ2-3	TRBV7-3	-	TGTGCCAGCAGCTCGAGGGGTAGCACAGATACGCAGTATTTT	CASSSRGSTDTQYF
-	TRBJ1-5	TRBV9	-	TGTGCCAGCAGCCCGTTCCGGGACCTTAGGCAGCCCCAGCATTTT	CASSPFRDLRQPQHF
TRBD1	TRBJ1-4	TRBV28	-	TGTGCCAGCAGGGGACAGGGCGCCGGGGATGGTGAAAAACTGTTTTTT	CASRGQGAGDGEKLFF
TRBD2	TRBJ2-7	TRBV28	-	TGTGCCAGCAGTTCCCCCGGGACTAGCGGGTCCTACGAGCAGTACTTC	CASSSPGTSGSYEQYF
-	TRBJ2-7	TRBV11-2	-	TGTGCCAGCAGCTTAGGGGTGGCGTACGAGCAGTACTTC	CASSLGVAYEQYF
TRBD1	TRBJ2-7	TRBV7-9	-	TGTGCCAGCAGCTGGGGACAGGGCGGCGAGCAGTACTTC	CASSWGQGGEQYF
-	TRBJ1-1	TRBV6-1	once	TGTGCCAGCACCCCATGGGGGGACGGTGAAGCTTTCTTT	CASTPWGDGEAFF
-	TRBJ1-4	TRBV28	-	TGTGCCAGCAGTTTGGACGGCGCAACTAATGAAAAACTGTTTTTT	CASSLDGATNEKLFF
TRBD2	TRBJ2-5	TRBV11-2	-	TGTGCCAGCAGCCCTCTTGCGGGAGGGCCCACAGAGACCCAGTACTTC	CASSPLAGGPTETQYF
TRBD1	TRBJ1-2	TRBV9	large	TGTGCCAGCAGCGTAGGAGGGACAGGGAACTATGGCTACACCTTC	CASSVGGTGNYGYTF
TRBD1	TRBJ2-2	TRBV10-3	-	TGTGCCATCAGGGGGACAGGAGACACCGGGGAGCTGTTTTTT	CAIRGTGDTGELFF
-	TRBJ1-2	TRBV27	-	TGTGCCAGCAAACTATCGGGGGGAGGGTTGGGCTACACCTTC	CASKLSGGGLGYTF
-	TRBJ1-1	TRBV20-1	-	TGCAGTGCTAGATCCGGGACTCTAGCTTTCTTT	CSARSGTLAFF
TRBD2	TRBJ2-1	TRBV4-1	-	TGCGCCAGCAGCCAAGATCTACTAGCGCAACAGAATGAGCAGTTCTTC	CASSQDLLAQQNEQFF
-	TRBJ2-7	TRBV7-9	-	TGTGCCAGCAGTCTACAGGGAGGCGCCTACGAGCAGTACTTC	CASSLQGGAYEQYF
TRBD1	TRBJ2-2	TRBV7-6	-	TGTGCCAGCAGCCTTTCAGGGGGCGCGAAGACCGGGGAGCTGTTTTTT	CASSLSGGAKTGELFF
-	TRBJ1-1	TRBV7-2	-	TGTGCCAGCAGCTTAAGATGGGCTGAAGCTTTCTTT	CASSLRWAEAFF
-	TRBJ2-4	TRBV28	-	TGTGCCAGCCTCAGGAGGGGGGCGGACATTCAGTACTTC	CASLRRGADIQYF
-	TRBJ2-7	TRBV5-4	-	TGTGCCAGCAGCTCCGGGGCCTCTCGATTACCCTACGAGCAGTACTTC	CASSSGASRLPYEQYF
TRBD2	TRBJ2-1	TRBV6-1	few	TGTGCCAGCAGTGAGACTAGCGGCTCGCTGTTCTTC	CASSETSGSLFF
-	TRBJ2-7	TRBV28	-	TGTGCCAGCAGTTTAACAGGCGATTACGAGCAGTACTTC	CASSLTGDYEQYF
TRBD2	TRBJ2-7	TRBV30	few	TGTGCCTGGAGTGTCTTCTCCCTAGCGGGACCCGAGCAGTACTTC	CAWSVFSLAGPEQYF
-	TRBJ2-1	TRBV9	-	TGTGCCAGCTCCTATAGCTCCTACAATGAGCAGTTCTTC	CASSYSSYNEQFF
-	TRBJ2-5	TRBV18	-	TGTGCCAGCTCACCATCCAGCCAAGAGACCCAGTACTTC	CASSPSSQETQYF
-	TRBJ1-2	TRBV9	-	TGTGCCAGCAGCGCCTATAACAGGGATGGCTACACCTTC	CASSAYNRDGYTF